The 32 T cell receptor beta chains given below trace back to one sample, sequenced in a study of OX40 agonist ivuxolimab in advanced cancers. Sequencing was performed with immunoSEQ multiplex PCR; in TCRdb, only in-frame clones are kept and a portion is missing. Of over 85,000 clones detected, around 90% appear once; the ten largest clones hold roughly 0.52%. Source: CD4+ or CD8+ T cells sorted from blood, taken in a trial of the OX40 agonist ivuxolimab. The receptor set was obtained from an adult with an advanced solid tumor such as melanoma, head and neck, liver or kidney cancer.

Remarks on this clone: Given the absence of the conserved phenylalanine or tryptophan at the CDR3 end, a read error is likely. The V gene is TRBV5-8, the J gene TRBJ1-6, with D maybe TRBD1 (5 bases). Germline CDR1 and CDR2: SGHTS and YDEGEE. The germline V and J ends were trimmed by 0 bases and 7 bases, with 8 bases remaining between them. The CDR3 is made up of 14 amino acids. CDR3 sequence: CASSLGQHNSPLHL. Written as DNA, the CDR3 is TGTGCCAGCAGCTTGGGACAGCACAATTCACCCCTCCACCTT.

The rearrangement links TRBV15 to TRBJ2-5; 7 bases map to TRBD1. CDR3 length equals 14 residues. Germline trimming cut 1 base from V and 3 bases from J; bases unmatched to any gene: 2. Germline loops: CDR1 LNHNV, CDR2 YYDKDF (reference sequence). This CDR3 reads CATSRAGTEETQYF. CDR3 bases: TGTGCCACCAGCAGAGCAGGGACAGAAGAGACCCAGTACTTC.

The sample holds one count of this clone. The chain couples TRBV27 to TRBJ1-1; 11 nucleotides align to TRBD1. This CDR3 contains 14 residues. V lost 3 bases to trimming and J lost 10 bases; unmatched junction nucleotides: 7. The germline V gene has CDR1 MNHEY and CDR2 SMNVEV (reference sequence). The CDR3 here is CASSFWTGGAPAFF. CDR3 coding DNA: TGTGCCAGCAGTTTTTGGACAGGGGGCGCACCAGCTTTCTTT.

This sequence joins TRBV5-4 and TRBJ2-3, with D perhaps matching TRBD2 (7 bases). V was shortened by 4 bases and J by 1 base, with 16 bases between the two germline ends. Germline V gene data show CDR1 as SGHNT and CDR2 as YYREEE (reference sequence). The CDR3 runs 16 residues. The CDR3 region has the DNA TGTGCCAGCAGCGCCAGTGGGGGGGCCGGCACAGATACGCAGTATTTT. Translating it yields CASSASGGAGTDTQYF. The variable domain in full, completed from reference TRBV5-4 and TRBJ2-3, reads ETGVTQSPTHLIKTRGQQVTLRCSSQSGHNTVSWYQQALGQGPQFIFQYYREEENGRGNFPPRFSGLQFPNYSSELNVNALELDDSALYLCASSASGGAGTDTQYFGPGTRLTVL.

This chain connects TRBV7-2 to TRBJ1-5; D is perhaps TRBD1 (5 bases). Trimming left V 1 base short and J 2 bases short, with 18 bases between. The CDR3 is 18 residues long. Germline V CDR1 and CDR2: SGHTA, FQGNSA. The CDR3 coding sequence is TGTGCCAGCAGCTTAGTTCTAGGGACGGCGGGGGGCAATCAGCCCCAGCATTTT. Encoded protein: CASSLVLGTAGGNQPQHF.

A single count supports this clone. The chain joins TRBV1 to TRBJ2-4; the table's D call, TRBD1, was not checked against the DNA. TRBV1 is noted as a pseudogene. The CDR3 runs 16 residues. CDR3: CTSGGTGPLAKNIQYF. Written as DNA, the CDR3 is TGCACCAGCGGAGGGACAGGCCCGTTAGCCAAAAACATTCAGTACTTC.

The chain uses TRBV5-1 and TRBJ1-1, with D maybe TRBD1 (5 bases). Trimming shortened V by 4 bases and J by 1 base, and 11 bases separated the two germline ends. The CDR3 runs 14 residues. Per germline, CDR1 SGHRS and CDR2 YFSETQ. CDR3 in amino acids: CASSETASNTEAFF. The CDR3 DNA follows: TGCGCCAGCAGCGAGACAGCCTCGAACACTGAAGCTTTCTTT.

The chain has TRBV5-1 and TRBJ1-1; a weak D match, TRBD1 (5 bases). CDR3 length: 12 amino acids. Trimming cost V 0 bases and J 11 bases, with 11 bases left between them. The germline CDR1 and CDR2 sequences are SGHRS and YFSETQ. CDR3 nucleotide sequence: TGCGCCAGCAGCTTGGGGCAGGGCACTGCTTTCTTT. This encodes CASSLGQGTAFF.

V usage is TRBV21-1 and J usage is TRBJ2-5; the table's D call TRBD2 went unverified against the DNA. TRBV21-1 represents a pseudogene. The CDR3 covers 14 residues. For the CDR3, the DNA is TGTGCCAGCAGCAAAGAGGAGGGATGGGAGACCCAGTACTTC. Its protein is CASSKEEGWETQYF.

The chain carries TRBV7-9 and TRBJ1-5; D unclear. Per the germline V gene, CDR1 is SEHNR and CDR2 is FQNEAQ (reference sequence). V was cut by 1 base and J by 7 bases, with 8 bases left in between. The CDR3 has 13 residues. For the CDR3, the DNA is TGTGCCAGCAGCTTAGGATTAGGCCAGCCCCAGCATTTT. Translation gives CASSLGLGQPQHF.

The CDR3 region is CASSQDSGAIVSNTEAFF. The CDR3 coding sequence is TGTGCCAGCAGCCAAGATTCGGGGGCCATCGTTTCGAACACTGAAGCTTTCTTT. The chain links TRBV4-2 to TRBJ1-1, with D tentatively TRBD1 (6 bases). In germline, CDR1 is LGHNA, CDR2 YNFKEQ. With 0 bases removed from V and 1 base from J, the gap between germline ends came to 18 bases. The CDR3 totals 18 residues.

The chain links TRBV28 to TRBJ2-2; tentatively, D is TRBD1 or TRBD2 (5 bases each). Germline V gene data show CDR1 as MDHEN and CDR2 as SYDVKM. V lost 6 bases and J 0 bases, leaving 14 bases between the germline ends. This CDR3 region has 16 residues. The chain's CDR3 is CASSLGGPTNTGELFF. CDR3 nucleotides: TGTGCCAGCAGCCTTGGGGGACCCACGAACACCGGGGAGCTGTTTTTT.

This sequence joins TRBV7-8 and TRBJ2-1; TRBD2 aligns across 9 bases. V lost 0 bases and J lost 13; bases outside the gene matches: 7. This CDR3 has 14 residues. The germline V gene has CDR1 SGHVS and CDR2 FQNEAQ. The CDR3 sequence: CASSLAQERGVQFF. The CDR3 coding sequence is TGTGCCAGCAGCTTAGCGCAGGAGCGGGGGGTTCAGTTCTTC.

This clone has a single count. The chain recombines TRBV2 with TRBJ1-4; maybe TRBD1 (5 bases). The CDR3 totals 15 residues. The germline CDR1 and CDR2 sequences are SNHLY and FYNNEI. V shed 6 bases and J shed 4 bases, with 15 bases lying between them. The CDR3 nucleotides are TGTGCCAGCAGGAGGGCCCTGGGGGTTAATGAAAAACTGTTTTTT. Amino acids: CASRRALGVNEKLFF.

The V and J genes are TRBV7-2 and TRBJ1-6, with D perhaps TRBD1 (6 bases). The CDR3 spans 16 residues. The V end was cut by 1 base, the J end by 7 bases, with 14 bases between. Per the germline V gene, CDR1 is SGHTA and CDR2 is FQGNSA. CDR3 sequence: CASSLGRGWANSPLHF. The CDR3 DNA reads as TGTGCCAGCAGCTTAGGTAGGGGGTGGGCGAATTCACCCCTCCACTTT.

The chain recombines TRBV7-3 with TRBJ2-7, with D maybe TRBD2 (6 bases). CDR1 SGHTA and CDR2 FQGTGA come from the germline V gene. The CDR3 covers 13 residues. V was trimmed by 3 bases and J by 1 base, leaving 7 bases between them. CDR3 loop: CASSLAGSYEQYF. CDR3 nucleotide sequence: TGTGCCAGCAGCTTGGCGGGATCCTACGAGCAGTACTTC.

This clone occurred once. The V gene is TRBV5-5, the J gene TRBJ1-2, with 9 bases fitting TRBD1. Germline trimming cut 4 bases from V and 5 bases from J; bases unmatched to any gene: 3. The CDR3 extends over 13 amino acids. Germline assignment: CDR1 SGHKS and CDR2 YYEKEE (reference sequence). CDR3 loop: CASSPGTGYGYTF. The CDR3 bases are TGTGCCAGCAGCCCCGGGACAGGGTATGGCTACACCTTC.

The V call is TRBV19, the J call TRBJ1-4; 9 bases are a match to TRBD1. V lost 4 bases and J lost 1; bases outside the gene matches: 4. CDR3 length: 16 amino acids. Germline assignment: CDR1 LNHDA and CDR2 SQIVND (reference sequence). The DNA of the CDR3 is TGTGCCAGTAGTAAGGGGACAGGGCTAACTAATGAAAAACTGTTTTTT. As protein: CASSKGTGLTNEKLFF.

The chain couples TRBV7-9 to TRBJ1-2; D is possibly TRBD1 (6 bases). Germline loops: CDR1 SEHNR, CDR2 FQNEAQ (reference sequence). This CDR3 comprises 14 residues. Trimming took off 5 bases at V and 4 bases at J, with 14 bases between the two ends. The CDR3 nucleotides are TGTGCCAGCAGCCTCGACAGGAACTCCTATGGCTACACCTTC. Translation: CASSLDRNSYGYTF.

J is TRBJ2-1 and V is TRBV6-5, with TRBD1 matching over 7 bases. V shed 6 bases, J shed 6 bases, and the junction held 5 bases outside the gene matches. The CDR3 is 13 residues long. Germline V gene lookup returns CDR1 MNHEY and CDR2 SVGAGI. The CDR3 bases are TGTGCCAGCAGCAGGGGACAGAGCAATGAGCAGTTCTTC. Translating it yields CASSRGQSNEQFF.

The rearrangement joins TRBV7-9 to TRBJ1-2; maybe TRBD1 (6 bases). Deletions cut 5 bases from V and 6 bases from J, with 13 bases between. CDR3 length: 13 amino acids. Germline V gene data show CDR1 as SEHNR and CDR2 as FQNEAQ (reference sequence). The CDR3: CASSPRDTNGYTF. The CDR3, as DNA: TGTGCCAGCAGCCCCCGGGACACCAATGGCTACACCTTC.

This chain uses TRBV18 with TRBJ2-2; TRBD1 might be the D (5 bases). The CDR3 is made up of 15 amino acids. In germline, CDR1 is KGHSH, CDR2 LQKENI. Trimming stripped 3 bases from V and 1 base from J, with 9 bases between. The CDR3 DNA sequence: TGTGCCAGCTCACCGGACAACCAGAACACCGGGGAGCTGTTTTTT. Protein: CASSPDNQNTGELFF.

Comment on this clone: The CDR3 ends on some other residue instead of the conserved phenylalanine or tryptophan, so this is likely a read error. The CDR3 loop is CAISEFQTGVYNSPLHL. The CDR3 DNA follows: TGTGCCATCAGTGAGTTTCAGACAGGTGTTTATAATTCACCCCTCCACCTT. The rearrangement joins TRBV10-3 to TRBJ1-6; possibly TRBD1 for D (6 bases). Germline CDR1 and CDR2: ENHRY and SYGVKD. V was shortened by 1 base and J by 4 bases, with 14 bases between the two germline ends. The CDR3 extends over 17 amino acids.

This clone was observed a handful of times. The chain couples TRBV7-3 to TRBJ1-5; unclear D gene. Germline CDR1 reads SGHTA; CDR2 reads FQGTGA. The CDR3 spans 13 residues. V shed 4 bases and J shed 5 bases, with 9 bases lying between them. The DNA of the CDR3 is TGTGCCAGCAGCTCCATCCAGCATCAGCCCCAGCATTTT. The encoded protein is CASSSIQHQPQHF.

This clone has just a few counts. The chain links TRBV5-5 to TRBJ1-1, with D tentatively TRBD1 (5 bases). Germline V gene data show CDR1 as SGHKS and CDR2 as YYEKEE (reference sequence). The CDR3 runs 13 residues. V lost 2 bases and J lost 2, with 7 bases in between. The CDR3 region has the DNA TGTGCCAGCAGCTTTCAGGGCAACACTGAAGCTTTCTTT. The encoded protein is CASSFQGNTEAFF.

The gene calls are TRBV7-2 and TRBJ1-5, with no clear D. Germline CDR1 SGHTA, CDR2 FQGNSA. Trimming stripped 3 bases from V and 4 bases from J, with 7 bases between. The CDR3 extends over 13 amino acids. The CDR3 region is CASSLQENQPQHF. The CDR3 region has the DNA TGTGCCAGCAGCTTGCAGGAAAATCAGCCCCAGCATTTT.

This clone was observed a handful of times. The V gene is TRBV10-1, the J gene TRBJ1-6; TRBD1 agrees at 7 bases. With V trimmed by 5 bases and J by 5 bases, 6 bases remained unmatched. The CDR3 spans 15 residues. The germline V gene encodes CDR1 WNHNN and CDR2 SYGVQD (reference sequence). The CDR3: CASSFGDSDNSPLHF. The DNA of the CDR3 is TGCGCCAGCAGTTTCGGGGACAGCGATAATTCACCCCTCCACTTT.

The chain carries TRBV5-1 and TRBJ1-2; tentative D call: TRBD1 (5 bases). The CDR3 loop spans 14 amino acids. The germline CDR1 and CDR2 sequences are SGHRS and YFSETQ. The V end was cut by 4 bases, the J end by 2 bases, with 12 bases between. The CDR3 protein is CASSPDTRNYGYTF. CDR3 bases: TGCGCCAGCAGCCCGGACACCAGAAACTATGGCTACACCTTC.

The chain recombines TRBV4-3 with TRBJ2-2, with D possibly matching TRBD1 (5 bases). Germline V gene lookup returns CDR1 LGHNA and CDR2 YSLEER. V was shortened by 5 bases and J by 8 bases, with 15 bases between the two germline ends. The CDR3 has 14 amino acids. DNA for the CDR3: TGCGCCAGCAGCTCCTTAGACAGTCGGGGGGAGCTGTTTTTT. This encodes CASSSLDSRGELFF.

V gene TRBV7-9 combines with J gene TRBJ2-3; no clear D gene. V lost 4 bases and J 4 bases, leaving 15 bases between the germline ends. The germline V gene has CDR1 SEHNR and CDR2 FQNEAQ (reference sequence). The CDR3 runs to 15 residues. The CDR3 protein is CASSSIVVGSDTQYF. The DNA for the CDR3 is TGTGCCAGCAGCTCAATAGTAGTAGGGTCAGATACGCAGTATTTT.

The chain employs TRBV2 and TRBJ2-5; no firm D call. CDR3 length: 13 amino acids. Germline CDR1 SNHLY, CDR2 FYNNEI. The V end lost 4 bases, the J end lost 1 base, and 7 bases lay between the germline ends. CDR3 sequence: CASSVQSQETQYF. The CDR3, as DNA: TGTGCCAGCAGTGTACAAAGCCAAGAGACCCAGTACTTC. The variable domain in full, with the rest retrieved from reference TRBV2 and TRBJ2-5, is EPEVTQTPSHQVTQMGQEVILRCVPISNHLYFYWYRQILGQKVEFLVSFYNNEISEKSEIFDDQFSVERPDGSNFTLKIRSTKLEDSAMYFCASSVQSQETQYFGPGTRLLVL.

The V gene is TRBV16, the J gene TRBJ1-5, with unresolved D. The CDR3 loop spans 14 amino acids. Germline-derived CDR1 and CDR2 are KGHSY and FQNENV. V lost 0 bases and J lost 5, with 8 bases in between. The CDR3 sequence: CASSQSSVDQPQHF. CDR3 sequence (DNA): TGTGCCAGCAGCCAATCGTCGGTCGATCAGCCCCAGCATTTT.